The TCR beta chain described here comes from a study of T cells in Graves' hyperthyroidism and ophthalmopathy. Using RNA transcripts as the source, TCR beta CDR3 regions were amplified. When the TCR CDR3 underwent first-round RT-PCR, the HTBI primer set was used. MiXCR was run by TCRdb on the multiplex PCR reads, yielding one entry per CDR3 protein. The table has roughly 380,000 distinct CDR3 sequences, approximately 15% seen once. CDR1 and CDR2 from the germline V gene are MDHEN and SYDVKM. The CDR3 covers 12 residues. Trimming stripped 3 bases from V and 5 bases from J, with 7 bases between. This clonotype was recorded at least ten times.

This TCR came from a woman aged 18-30 years with Graves' hyperthyroidism. V is TRBV28 and J is TRBJ1-2; the D is unclear. The sequenced sample consisted of blood. The CDR3 loop reads CASSFAGYGYTF. The CDR3, as DNA: TGTGCCAGCAGTTTCGCCGGGTATGGCTACACCTTC.